This TCR beta chain was documented in a study of patients and donors after allogeneic stem cell transplantation. One entry per CDR3 protein, called by TCRdb with MiXCR from the RT-PCR reads. The top ten clones hold 5.5% to 6.5% of a sample with more than 850,000 distinct CDR3 sequences, roughly 18% of them seen once. The specimen was blood, either unsorted or a sorted T cell fraction (not recorded which). This receptor was taken from a human donor who was either an allogeneic HSCT recipient or a stem cell or donor lymphocyte infusion donor (not recorded which). It is not recorded whose cells these are; they may come from a transplant donor.

This CDR3 is CAIGADRDYGYTF. The CDR3 bases are TGTGCCATCGGGGCCGACAGAGACTATGGCTACACCTTC. V gene TRBV10-3 combines with J gene TRBJ1-2, with D possibly TRBD1 on 5 matching bases. Trimming stripped 8 bases from V and 3 bases from J, with 13 bases between. This CDR3 comprises 13 residues. Germline assignment: CDR1 ENHRY and CDR2 SYGVKD.